The present entry profiles one T cell receptor beta chain with its context. The CDR3 runs 13 residues. The germline gives CDR1 LGHNA, CDR2 YSLEER. These data come from a study of shared clonotypes between healthy human individuals. Some clones are missing from TCRdb's copy, which holds only in-frame ones; the method was immunoSEQ multiplex PCR. The sample gives over 2,000,000 clones, around 93% of which show up once; more than 1.5% is in the top ten. Selected positively for CCR7 and CD45RO-negative, naive CD8 cells excluded terminally differentiated effector memory CD45RA+ cells. The rearrangement joins TRBV4-3 to TRBJ2-5, with 9 nucleotides matching TRBD1. The closer fit of TRBJ2-7 to the DNA end suggests the J call may be wrong. The receptor was isolated from a man between 18 and 29 years old in good health. Some clones in this sample may be carry-over from other donors' samples. Sequences were obtained from naive CD8+ T cells from PBMCs. The CDR3 coding sequence is TGCGCCAGCAGCCAAGGACAGGGGGACGAGCAGTACTTC. It is translated as CASSQGQGDEQYF.